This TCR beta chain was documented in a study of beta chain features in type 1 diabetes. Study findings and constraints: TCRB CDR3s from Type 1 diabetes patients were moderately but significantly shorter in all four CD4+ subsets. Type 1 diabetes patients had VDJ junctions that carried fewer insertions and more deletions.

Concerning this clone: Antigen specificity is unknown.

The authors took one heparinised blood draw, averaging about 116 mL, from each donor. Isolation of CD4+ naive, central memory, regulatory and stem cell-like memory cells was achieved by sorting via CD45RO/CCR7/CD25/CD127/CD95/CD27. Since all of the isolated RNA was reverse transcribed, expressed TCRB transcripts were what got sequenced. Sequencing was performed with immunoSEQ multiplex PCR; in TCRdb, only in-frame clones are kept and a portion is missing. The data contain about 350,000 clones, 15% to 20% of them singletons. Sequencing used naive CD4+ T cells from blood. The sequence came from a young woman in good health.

CDR3 bases: TGTGCCAGCAGCCCAGGGGATGAAGCTTTCTTT. It specifies CASSPGDEAFF. The genes are TRBV7-3 and TRBJ1-1, with D possibly being TRBD1 (6 bases). Deletions cut 5 bases from V and 7 bases from J, with 8 bases between. This CDR3 contains 11 residues. Germline V gives CDR1 SGHTA, CDR2 FQGTGA.